The next 27 T cell receptor beta chains were all read from a single sample in a study of blood T cell repertoires in COVID-19. Assay: immunoSEQ multiplex PCR; the TCRdb copy retains only in-frame clones and omits some. The sample lists fewer than 200,000 clones; about 90% were seen once. The sequencing sample was made of peripheral blood. Every receptor here comes from a man aged 40-49 years with active or convalescent COVID-19.

V and J are TRBV7-6 and TRBJ1-1, with TRBD1 matching 7 bases. The V gene end was trimmed by 8 bases and the J gene end by 0 bases; junction bases not matched to a gene: 6. Germline values: CDR1 SGHVS, CDR2 FNYEAQ. There are 14 residues in the CDR3. The DNA for the CDR3 is TGTGCCAGCTCCGGGACAGTCATGAACACTGAAGCTTTCTTT. Protein sequence: CASSGTVMNTEAFF.

The V call is TRBV9, the J call TRBJ2-5, with 11 bases aligning to TRBD2. The ends lost 4 bases at V and 5 bases at J; junction bases unmatched: 10. The CDR3 covers 16 residues. Germline V gene lookup returns CDR1 SGDLS and CDR2 YYNGEE. CDR3 nucleotides: TGTGCCAGCAGCCTCCTTATAGCGGGGGGGCGGGAGACCCAGTACTTC. Encoded protein: CASSLLIAGGRETQYF. Using reference TRBV9 and TRBJ2-5 for the parts outside the CDR3, the full variable domain is DSGVTQTPKHLITATGQRVTLRCSPRSGDLSVYWYQQSLDQGLQFLIQYYNGEERAKGNILERFSAQQFPDLHSELNLSSLELGDSALYFCASSLLIAGGRETQYFGPGTRLLVL.

The V gene is TRBV5-4, the J gene TRBJ2-5; D may be TRBD1 (5 bases). The CDR3 runs to 16 residues. Germline lookup yields CDR1 SGHNT and CDR2 YYREEE (reference sequence). The V end was cut by 2 bases, the J end by 5 bases, with 19 bases between. The CDR3 coding sequence is TGTGCCAGCAGCTTAAGAATTGGGGCAGGGCGCGAGACCCAGTACTTC. Translating gives CASSLRIGAGRETQYF. Full variable domain (missing parts from reference TRBV5-4 and TRBJ2-5): ETGVTQSPTHLIKTRGQQVTLRCSSQSGHNTVSWYQQALGQGPQFIFQYYREEENGRGNFPPRFSGLQFPNYSSELNVNALELDDSALYLCASSLRIGAGRETQYFGPGTRLLVL.

The chain recombines TRBV3-1 (or the pseudogene TRBV3-2) with TRBJ1-1; D perhaps matches TRBD1 (5 bases). Germline CDR1 and CDR2: LGHDT and YNNKEL (reference sequence). The V end lost 6 bases, the J end lost 5 bases, and 13 bases lay between the germline ends. The CDR3 consists of 13 residues. The CDR3 DNA reads TGTGCCAGCAGAGGGGAGGGTGCGACTGAAGCTTTCTTT. It is translated as CASRGEGATEAFF.

V and J are TRBV7-6 and TRBJ2-4; TRBD2 matches 7 bases. The CDR3 totals 17 residues. With V trimmed by 1 base and J by 5 bases, 11 bases remained unmatched. Germline loops: CDR1 SGHVS, CDR2 FNYEAQ. Written as DNA, the CDR3 is TGTGCCAGCAGCTTAGATCCTCCGGTAGCGGGTGAAAACATTCAGTACTTC. Translating gives CASSLDPPVAGENIQYF.

This clone has just one count. J is TRBJ2-3 and V is TRBV6-4, with TRBD2 matching over 9 bases. This CDR3 comprises 14 residues. V was clipped by 8 bases and J by 4 bases; unmatched bases: 7. Germline V gene data show CDR1 as MRHNA and CDR2 as SNTAGT. The CDR3 spells CASGAGGLADTQYF. The CDR3 DNA sequence: TGTGCCAGCGGCGCGGGGGGGCTAGCAGATACGCAGTATTTT.

As DNA, the CDR3 is TGTGCCAGCAGCCAAGATTACGACAGATCGAGCTCTGGAAACACCATATATTTT. Translating it yields CASSQDYDRSSSGNTIYF. The chain has TRBV3-1 (or the pseudogene TRBV3-2) and TRBJ1-3, with D tentatively TRBD1 (5 bases). This CDR3 is 18 amino acids long. Trimming stripped 0 bases from V and 0 bases from J, with 15 bases between. Germline CDR1 and CDR2: LGHDT and YNNKEL (reference sequence).

The chain combines TRBV5-1 with TRBJ2-2; 9 positions match TRBD1. The CDR3 spans 17 residues. Germline values: CDR1 SGHRS, CDR2 YFSETQ. The ends lost 4 bases at V and 6 bases at J; junction bases unmatched: 13. CDR3: CASSAPRTGASPGELFF. In nucleotides, the CDR3 is TGCGCCAGCAGCGCGCCCCGGACAGGGGCGAGTCCCGGGGAGCTGTTTTTT.

In this sample, this clone turned up many times. V usage is TRBV12-3 or TRBV12-4 and J usage is TRBJ1-1; perhaps TRBD1 as D (5 bases). The CDR3 contains 13 residues. V was pared by 3 bases and J by 7 bases, with 12 bases between. CDR3 sequence reads: CASSFSRQYEAFF. The CDR3 DNA is TGTGCCAGCAGTTTCTCCCGACAGTATGAAGCTTTCTTT.

Turning to this clone: At one end the junction does not follow the germline gene, possibly because of a read error. The chain is built from TRBV7-8 and TRBJ2-1, with 15 bases matching TRBD2. CDR3 length: 20 residues. Germline loops: CDR1 SGHVS, CDR2 FQNEAQ. Here the CDR3 DNA reads TGTGCCAGCAGCCCCGGGACTAGCGGGGGGACCCACATTACTTACAATAAGCAGTTCTTC. Encoded protein: CASSPGTSGGTHITYNKQFF.

The table lists this clone with a count of one. This chain connects TRBV6-6 to TRBJ1-2; tentative D call: TRBD1 (5 bases). This CDR3 is 14 amino acids long. Trimming took off 5 bases at V and 7 bases at J, with 17 bases between the two ends. The V gene's germline CDR1 is MNHNY and CDR2 SVGAGI (reference sequence). CDR3 bases: TGTGCCAGCAGTCCCCCAGCGGGGGAAGGTGGCTACACCTTC. It is translated as CASSPPAGEGGYTF.

This clone was seen a handful of times. The V call is TRBV12-3 or TRBV12-4, the J call TRBJ1-2; D gene uncertain. The CDR3 runs 12 residues. Trimming removed 5 bases from V and 4 bases from J, with 8 bases in between. CDR3 nucleotide sequence: TGTGCCAGCAGTGAGGGTGCCTATGGCTACACCTTC. Its translation: CASSEGAYGYTF.

The CDR3 DNA sequence: TGTGCCAGCGGGGAGACAGGGGGCAACGAGCAGTACTTC. This gives the protein CASGETGGNEQYF. J is TRBJ2-7 and V is TRBV6-5; TRBD1 matches 10 bases. This CDR3 spans 13 amino acids. Germline values: CDR1 MNHEY, CDR2 SVGAGI. Losses at the gene ends were 8 bases for V and 5 bases for J; bases not matched to a gene: 6.

Here the CDR3 DNA reads TGTGCCATCAGTGGAGTTGGGAGTGAAGCTTTCTTT. Amino acid sequence: CAISGVGSEAFF. The chain has TRBV10-3 and TRBJ1-1; D is undetermined. V was pared by 4 bases and J by 7 bases, with 10 bases between. The CDR3 spans 12 residues. Germline V gene data show CDR1 as ENHRY and CDR2 as SYGVKD.

The genes are TRBV19 and TRBJ2-1; 9 nucleotides match TRBD2. Trimming cost V 3 bases and J 7 bases; bases outside gene matches: 4. The CDR3 is 14 amino acids. The germline V gene encodes CDR1 LNHDA and CDR2 SQIVND (reference sequence). The CDR3 loop reads CASSMRAGGNEQFF. Here the CDR3 DNA reads TGTGCCAGTAGTATGCGTGCGGGGGGGAATGAGCAGTTCTTC. Variable domain in full (rest from reference TRBV19 and TRBJ2-1): DGGITQSPKYLFRKEGQNVTLSCEQNLNHDAMYWYRQDPGQGLRLIYYSQIVNDFQKGDIAEGYSVSREKKESFPLTVTSAQKNPTAFYLCASSMRAGGNEQFFGPGTRLTVL.

The chain recombines TRBV7-3 with TRBJ2-1; 8 bases fit TRBD2. Germline-derived CDR1 and CDR2 are SGHTA and FQGTGA. Losses at the gene ends were 1 base for V and 9 bases for J; bases not matched to a gene: 8. The CDR3 contains 15 residues. DNA of the CDR3: TGTGCCAGCAGCTTAAACCCGGGGGGGCTAAGTGAGCAGTTCTTC. It translates to CASSLNPGGLSEQFF.

The chain uses TRBV7-8 and TRBJ1-5, with D perhaps matching TRBD1 (5 bases). CDR3 length equals 14 residues. The V and J ends lost 5 bases and 1 base respectively, with 9 bases between them. Germline loops: CDR1 SGHVS, CDR2 FQNEAQ. The CDR3 is CASSRDRSNQPQHF. The CDR3 DNA reads as TGTGCCAGCAGCAGAGACAGAAGCAATCAGCCCCAGCATTTT. The full variable domain, completed using reference TRBV7-8 and TRBJ1-5, is GAGVSQSPRYKVAKRGQDVALRCDPISGHVSLFWYQQALGQGPEFLTYFQNEAQLDKSGLPSDRFFAERPEGSVSTLKIQRTQQEDSAVYLCASSRDRSNQPQHFGDGTRLSIL.

The J gene is TRBJ2-7, the V gene TRBV7-2, with D possibly being TRBD2 (5 bases). This CDR3 region has 17 residues. V shed 1 base and J shed 1 base, with 17 bases lying between them. Per the germline V gene, CDR1 is SGHTA and CDR2 is FQGNSA. This CDR3 is CASSLGGHGVQSYEQYF. The CDR3 region has the DNA TGTGCCAGCAGCTTAGGGGGTCACGGGGTCCAGTCCTACGAGCAGTACTTC.

V and J are TRBV18 and TRBJ1-2; 8 nucleotides line up with TRBD1. Germline trimming cut 3 bases from V and 1 base from J; bases unmatched to any gene: 4. This CDR3 spans 15 amino acids. From germline, CDR1 is KGHSH and CDR2 LQKENI. CDR3 DNA sequence: TGTGCCAGCTCACCGGGGGGACAGGTTAACTATGGCTACACCTTC. Its translation is CASSPGGQVNYGYTF.

This chain's CDR3 is CASTPRTSGQETQYF. The CDR3 DNA reads TGTGCCAGCACCCCCCGGACTAGCGGGCAAGAGACCCAGTACTTC. The chain has TRBV6-5 and TRBJ2-5; TRBD2 aligns across 11 bases. CDR1 is MNHEY and CDR2 is SVGAGI in the germline V gene. The junction had 6 bases not matched to a gene; V was cut back by 7 bases and J by 2 bases. The CDR3 extends over 15 amino acids.

The V call is TRBV7-2, the J call TRBJ2-7, with D maybe TRBD2 (6 bases). Germline V gene lookup returns CDR1 SGHTA and CDR2 FQGNSA. Between the trimmed V and J ends, which lost 0 bases and 1 base, there was a span of 13 bases. CDR3 length equals 16 residues. CDR3 sequence: CASSLAEAGSSYEQYF. As DNA, the CDR3 is TGTGCCAGCAGCTTAGCGGAAGCGGGTTCTTCCTACGAGCAGTACTTC.

This clone was seen a single time. The chain combines TRBV30 with TRBJ1-4, with a weak D call TRBD1 (6 bases). The CDR3 totals 15 residues. The V gene's germline CDR1 is GTSNPN and CDR2 SVGIG (reference sequence). Trimming left V 3 bases short and J 8 bases short, with 19 bases between. CDR3 nucleotides: TGTGCCTGGAGGCAAACAGGGTGGCACAGAGAAAAACTGTTTTTT. It is translated as CAWRQTGWHREKLFF.

The chain uses TRBV9 and TRBJ1-5, with TRBD1 matching over 7 bases. V shed 1 base, J shed 5 bases, and the junction held 0 bases outside the gene matches. Germline V gene sequence: CDR1 SGDLS, CDR2 YYNGEE. The CDR3 loop spans 13 amino acids. CDR3 protein: CASSVQGDQPQHF. The CDR3 region has the DNA TGTGCCAGCAGCGTACAGGGGGATCAGCCCCAGCATTTT.

V gene TRBV5-6 combines with J gene TRBJ2-7, with a weak D call TRBD2 (7 bases). V lost 5 bases to trimming and J lost 0 bases, with 18 bases between them. Germline CDR1 is SGHDT and CDR2 is YYEEEE. This CDR3 contains 16 residues. For the CDR3, the DNA is TGTGCCAGCAGTAGGAGGGGGGGATCGAGCTCCTACGAGCAGTACTTC. Translated, it gives CASSRRGGSSSYEQYF.

V gene TRBV11-2 combines with J gene TRBJ2-3; 9 bases match TRBD1. The CDR3 runs to 14 residues. The V segment lost 5 bases and the J segment 4 bases; nucleotides outside the gene matches: 4. Germline-derived CDR1 and CDR2 are SGHAT and FQNNGV. The CDR3 here is CASSLTGGSDTQYF. CDR3 DNA: TGTGCCAGCAGCCTGACAGGGGGGTCAGATACGCAGTATTTT. Full variable domain (remainder filled in from reference TRBV11-2 and TRBJ2-3): EAGVAQSPRYKIIEKRQSVAFWCNPISGHATLYWYQQILGQGPKLLIQFQNNGVVDDSQLPKDRFSAERLKGVDSTLKIQPAKLEDSAVYLCASSLTGGSDTQYFGPGTRLTVL.

The rearrangement links TRBV21-1 to TRBJ1-2; TRBD1, the D gene given by the table, was not confirmed from the DNA. TRBV21-1 is flagged as a pseudogene. This CDR3 contains 15 residues. The DNA for the CDR3 is TGTGCCAGCAGCAAAGGATCAGGGATGCGCTATGGCTACACCTTC. It codes for CASSKGSGMRYGYTF.

The chain links TRBV11-3 to TRBJ2-1; the match to TRBD2 covers 8 bases. V lost 5 bases to trimming and J lost 7 bases; unmatched junction nucleotides: 4. Germline V gene data show CDR1 as SGHNT and CDR2 as YENEEA. The CDR3 length is 13 residues. CDR3 amino acids: CASSAGLGNEQFF. The CDR3 nucleotides read TGTGCCAGCAGCGCGGGACTAGGAAATGAGCAGTTCTTC.